This T cell receptor beta chain is from a study of T cells in Graves' hyperthyroidism and ophthalmopathy. Study-wide context: At initial diagnosis, before any treatment had begun, peripheral blood was obtained.

Study-level results: The model's output predicted ophthalmopathy at a median of roughly 6.9 months prior to onset. Blood also contained most expanded thyroid clonotypes above 0.001.

This clonotype was counted at least ten times. The antigen remains undetermined. The CDR3 runs 11 residues. The V end lost 6 bases, the J end lost 3 bases, and 6 bases lay between the germline ends. Germline CDR1 and CDR2: ENHRY and SYGVKD. Researchers barred patients who had uncontrolled infection, other autoimmune disease, pregnancy or lactation. The TCR beta CDR3 regions underwent amplification using RNA transcripts as the source. Carried out on the TCR CDR3, a first-round RT-PCR used the HTBI primer set. TCRdb re-called the multiplex PCR reads through MiXCR, storing one row per CDR3 protein. The sample contains approximately 430,000 distinct CDR3 sequences, around 15% of which appear only once.

The J gene is TRBJ2-7, the V gene TRBV10-3; D call uncertain. Sample: blood. The sequence was collected from a man younger than 35 with Graves' ophthalmopathy. CDR3 bases: TGTGCCATCAGCGCTGACTACGAGCAGTACTTC. This sequence encodes CAISADYEQYF.